A single sample is the source of the 10 T cell receptor beta chains below, sequenced in a study of blood T cell repertoires in COVID-19. Assay used: immunoSEQ multiplex PCR; TCRdb lists only in-frame clones, some missing. The profile shows 140,000 to 150,000 clones, roughly 75% of them singletons. What was sequenced was PBMCs or T cells enriched from blood (not recorded which). Source of these receptors: a woman between 50 and 59 years old who had recovered from COVID-19.

In this sample, this clone turned up a few times. This chain joins TRBV11-2 and TRBJ2-2; D is possibly TRBD2 (6 bases). In germline, CDR1 is SGHAT, CDR2 FQNNGV. This CDR3 comprises 16 residues. V lost 0 bases and J lost 1, with 9 bases in between. The CDR3 spells CASSLDRGRNTGELFF. Here the CDR3 DNA reads TGTGCCAGCAGCTTAGATCGGGGGAGGAACACCGGGGAGCTGTTTTTT.

In its sample, this clone was seen a few times. This chain links TRBV5-8 with TRBJ2-7, with D perhaps matching TRBD1 (5 bases). With 6 bases removed from V and 0 bases from J, the gap between germline ends came to 19 bases. The CDR3 is 16 residues long. The germline gives CDR1 SGHTS, CDR2 YDEGEE. The CDR3 nucleotides are TGTGCCAGCACCCGCCTAGGGGAATCCCGCTCCTACGAGCAGTACTTC. Its translation is CASTRLGESRSYEQYF.

The chain joins TRBV7-2 to TRBJ1-4; weak D call: TRBD1 (5 bases). Germline-derived CDR1 and CDR2 are SGHTA and FQGNSA. CDR3 length equals 12 residues. V gave up 5 bases and J gave up 8 bases, with 9 bases separating them. The CDR3 DNA sequence: TGTGCCAGCAGCCCTCAGGGAGAAAAACTGTTTTTT. Translating it yields CASSPQGEKLFF.

This sequence joins TRBV19 and TRBJ1-6; 12 positions agree with TRBD1. Germline loops: CDR1 LNHDA, CDR2 SQIVND (reference sequence). The CDR3 is 15 amino acids. V shed 8 bases, J shed 10 bases, and the junction held 9 bases outside the gene matches. The CDR3 DNA is TGTGCCAGTCGCCTTGCGGGACAGGGGGCCTCACCCCTCCACTTT. Protein product: CASRLAGQGASPLHF. Full variable domain (missing parts from reference TRBV19 and TRBJ1-6): DGGITQSPKYLFRKEGQNVTLSCEQNLNHDAMYWYRQDPGQGLRLIYYSQIVNDFQKGDIAEGYSVSREKKESFPLTVTSAQKNPTAFYLCASRLAGQGASPLHFGNGTRLTVT.

The chain uses TRBV14 and TRBJ1-4; possible D gene TRBD1, 5 bases. The length of the CDR3 is 18 residues. The germline V gene has CDR1 SGHDN and CDR2 FVKESK. With 4 bases removed from V and 7 bases from J, the gap between germline ends came to 25 bases. The CDR3 DNA sequence: TGTGCCAGCAGCCCGGACGCCGGGGGGTTCGAGGTAGGTGAAAAACTGTTTTTT. Its translation is CASSPDAGGFEVGEKLFF.

V and J are TRBV2 and TRBJ1-5; the match to TRBD1 covers 7 bases. The J segment lost 4 bases and the V segment lost 6 bases, leaving 12 bases of the junction unmatched. Per germline, CDR1 SNHLY and CDR2 FYNNEI. The CDR3 is 16 residues long. CDR3 sequence: CASSSSGQETNQPQHF. As DNA, the CDR3 is TGTGCCAGCAGCTCAAGTGGACAGGAAACTAATCAGCCCCAGCATTTT.

This clone came up once. V is TRBV5-1 and J is TRBJ1-4; D unclear. Trimming shortened V by 1 base and J by 4 bases, and 11 bases separated the two germline ends. The CDR3 is made up of 15 amino acids. CDR1 and CDR2 (germline): SGHRS, YFSETQ. CDR3 DNA: TGCGCCAGCAGCTTGAACGGAGCCATTAATGAAAAACTGTTTTTT. This encodes CASSLNGAINEKLFF.

Points on this clone: Other DNA sequences within the sample encode an identical CDR3. The J gene is TRBJ2-5, the V gene TRBV6-5, with 8 bases identical to TRBD1. The CDR3 consists of 15 residues. J gave up 5 bases and V 0 bases, and 5 bases lay outside the gene matches. Looked up from germline, CDR1 is MNHEY and CDR2 is SVGAGI. The CDR3 DNA is TGTGCCAGCAGTTACTCCGGACAGGGAACCGAGACCCAGTACTTC. Its translation is CASSYSGQGTETQYF.

The V and J genes are TRBV28 and TRBJ2-5; 15 bases map to TRBD2. This CDR3 region has 17 residues. Looked up from germline, CDR1 is MDHEN and CDR2 is SYDVKM. V was pared by 5 bases and J by 4 bases, with 8 bases of the junction left unmatched. The CDR3 protein is CASSHGTSGGTGETQYF. In DNA, the CDR3 is TGTGCCAGCAGTCACGGGACTAGCGGGGGGACGGGAGAGACCCAGTACTTC.

This chain uses TRBV7-2 with TRBJ2-3; 8 nucleotides match TRBD2. Germline CDR1 SGHTA, CDR2 FQGNSA. The CDR3 covers 15 residues. With 5 bases clipped from V and 1 base from J, the junction kept 5 bases outside the gene matches. The CDR3 sequence is CASSRMTSGTDTQYF. DNA of the CDR3: TGTGCCAGCAGCCGGATGACTAGCGGCACAGATACGCAGTATTTT.